The rows below give T cell receptor beta chains drawn from one sample of a study of shared clonotypes between healthy human individuals. Profiled with immunoSEQ multiplex PCR; TCRdb holds only in-frame clones, not every one. The sample includes about 1.5 million clones, under 99% seen only once; the top ten take around 0.47%. Sequenced material: naive CD4+ T cells sorted from blood. These receptors were obtained from a man aged 30-40 years in good health. Both conserved end residues are trimmed from each CDR3. The D gene is left open where the match is weak. Expanded clones are given a class, and other clones once, few, many or no size at all.

v_call clone_size d_call cdr3_aa
TRBV29-1 NA TRBD2 SATTSGVGDEQF
TRBV5-1 NA NA ASSLYEGVAPPSKTNTGELF
TRBV6-1 NA NA ASSERGRTRGTGELF
TRBV10-2 NA NA ASSKASYNEQF
TRBV28 NA NA ASRRQGGYEQY
TRBV29-1 NA NA SVEGSLARYNEQF
TRBV6-5 NA NA ASSYIHPSTDTQY
TRBV28 once NA ASTGTVEETQY
TRBV5-5 NA TRBD2 ASSLLAGAETQY
TRBV11-2 NA NA ASSLGVRDGDQPQH
TRBV7-2 once NA ASSLLSNYGYT
TRBV7-2 once TRBD1 ASSSGTGFDEQY
TRBV5-1 once TRBD2 ASSIPTSGSSADTQY
TRBV2 NA TRBD1 ASSLRGTGGNTGELF
TRBV21-1 NA NA ASSPGSGGEDEQY
TRBV6-1 NA NA AISENIGGQSSYEQY
TRBV18 NA NA ASSPLHLEITDTQY
TRBV30 NA TRBD2 AWSQHRAASGNMVTYEQY
TRBV25-1 NA NA ASSKWQDISGNTIY
TRBV7-9 NA NA ASSLAMQGTSNQPQH
TRBV27 once NA ASSKTRTGELF
TRBV7-9 NA TRBD2 ASSDGTSGFDTQY
TRBV9 NA NA ASSPSPSVSYNEQF
TRBV6-5 NA TRBD1 ASSPGTGGGYT
TRBV5-8 NA TRBD1 ASSSQGARNQPQH
TRBV30 NA TRBD2 AWRTSGSSYNEQF
TRBV29-1 NA NA SVAGLTGGEAF
TRBV4-1 NA TRBD2 ASSQWGLASDTQY
TRBV6-6 NA NA ASSYLYEQY
TRBV5-1 NA NA ASSSRVRATEAF
TRBV29-1 NA TRBD1 SAGDRGNQPQH
TRBV28 NA TRBD2 ASSLGGREGEQY
TRBV9 NA NA ASSVTGLYGYT
TRBV5-1 NA NA ASSSYLADTQY
TRBV5-1 NA NA ASSSQGYPNTGELF
TRBV5-6 NA TRBD1 ASSFRLRGDPNEKLF
TRBV28 NA NA ASSLTGEAF
TRBV5-4 NA TRBD1 ASSSGQGDSPLH
TRBV6-5 NA NA ASKGLPSGKLF
TRBV5-1 NA NA ASSLAGRSGYT
TRBV5-4 NA NA ASSQTDGYQPQH
TRBV5-1 few TRBD1 ASSWTGANTEAF
TRBV25-1 NA NA ASSLGNRVDGDTQY
TRBV29-1 NA NA SVVATGRNTEAF
TRBV5-5 NA NA ASSASLATNEKLF
TRBV6-1 NA TRBD2 ASRGLANLGEQF